The 27 T cell receptor beta chains below come from one sample, sequenced in a study of T cell responses to AZD1222 COVID-19 vaccine. TCRdb keeps only in-frame clones here, not all; method: immunoSEQ multiplex PCR. The sample contains tens of thousands of clones, around 81% of which appear only once. The sequencing here drew on peripheral blood, taken on day 0 of AZD1222 vaccination. These receptors all stem from an adult in good health.

This clone has a single count. CDR3 bases: TGTGCCAGCGCCAACCTTCCGGGACAGGGGGCGCGAGGCTACACCTTC. Its translation is CASANLPGQGARGYTF. The rearrangement joins TRBV2 to TRBJ1-2; 12 bases map to TRBD1. V was clipped by 8 bases and J by 8 bases; unmatched bases: 15. The CDR3 totals 16 residues. Germline CDR1 SNHLY, CDR2 FYNNEI.

The chain employs TRBV29-1 and TRBJ1-4, with a possible D match to TRBD1 (5 bases). This CDR3 region has 14 residues. Per the germline V gene, CDR1 is SQVTM and CDR2 is ANQGSEA. V shed 6 bases and J shed 4 bases, with 15 bases lying between them. The CDR3 DNA sequence: TGCAGCGTCGTCTCCCAGGGAAGTAATGAAAAACTGTTTTTT. It specifies CSVVSQGSNEKLFF.

This clone was seen only once. The chain carries TRBV7-9 and TRBJ1-4; TRBD1 matches at 9 bases. CDR1 and CDR2 from the germline V gene are SEHNR and FQNEAQ (reference sequence). J gave up 8 bases and V 5 bases, and 9 bases lay outside the gene matches. The CDR3 consists of 15 residues. The CDR3 DNA follows: TGTGCCAGCAGCCCGAGTGGGGACAGGGACGAAAAACTGTTTTTT. It encodes CASSPSGDRDEKLFF.

The rearrangement uses TRBV29-1 and TRBJ1-2; 9 nucleotides align to TRBD1. CDR1 is SQVTM and CDR2 is ANQGSEA in the germline V gene. The V gene end was trimmed by 5 bases and the J gene end by 8 bases; junction bases not matched to a gene: 6. The CDR3 has 12 amino acids. The CDR3 loop reads CSVTQGARGYTF. CDR3 in DNA: TGCAGCGTTACACAGGGGGCGCGCGGCTACACCTTC. The full variable domain, in which reference TRBV29-1 and TRBJ1-2 provide the parts outside the CDR3, is SAVISQKPSRDICQRGTSLTIQCQVDSQVTMMFWYRQQPGQSLTLIATANQGSEATYESGFVIDKFPISRPNLTFSTLTVSNMSPEDSSIYLCSVTQGARGYTFGSGTRLTVV.

V gene TRBV5-1 combines with J gene TRBJ1-4; D gene ambiguous. This CDR3 has 16 amino acids. From germline, CDR1 is SGHRS and CDR2 YFSETQ. V lost 0 bases to trimming and J lost 0 bases, with 9 bases between them. The CDR3 region is CASSLDGTPTNEKLFF. For the CDR3, the DNA is TGCGCCAGCAGCTTGGATGGCACCCCAACTAATGAAAAACTGTTTTTT.

This clone was detected only a few times. CDR3 in amino acids: CASSLGRAAGGSTEAFF. The CDR3 region has the DNA TGTGCCAGCAGCTTAGGCCGGGCAGCGGGGGGGTCCACTGAAGCTTTCTTT. The chain combines TRBV13 with TRBJ1-1, with D possibly being TRBD1 (5 bases). CDR1 and CDR2 from the germline V gene are PRHDT and FYEKMQ (reference sequence). The CDR3 runs to 17 residues. Trimming left V 0 bases short and J 4 bases short, with 18 bases between.

This chain links TRBV10-1 with TRBJ2-1, with D possibly being TRBD1 (6 bases). Germline-derived CDR1 and CDR2 are WNHNN and SYGVQD (reference sequence). Trimming stripped 8 bases from V and 4 bases from J, with 12 bases between. CDR3 length equals 13 residues. The CDR3 reads CASGRQEYNEQFF. In DNA, the CDR3 is TGCGCCAGCGGAAGACAGGAATACAATGAGCAGTTCTTC.

This rearrangement joins TRBV6-5 to TRBJ2-2, with 11 bases matching TRBD1. J gave up 6 bases and V 10 bases, and 10 bases lay outside the gene matches. Germline V gives CDR1 MNHEY, CDR2 SVGAGI. This CDR3 region has 15 residues. The DNA for the CDR3 is TGTGCCACCCCTGGCGGACAGGGGGCGCCCGGGGAGCTGTTTTTT. It codes for CATPGGQGAPGELFF.

The sample holds a few counts of this clone. The rearrangement links TRBV6-5 to TRBJ2-1, with 8 bases that match TRBD1. The V and J ends lost 6 bases and 4 bases, in that order; junction bases with no gene match: 2. Germline lookup yields CDR1 MNHEY and CDR2 SVGAGI. There are 13 residues in the CDR3. CDR3 loop: CASSRQGYNEQFF. The CDR3 coding sequence is TGTGCCAGCAGCCGACAGGGGTACAATGAGCAGTTCTTC.

This chain uses TRBV5-8 with TRBJ1-4, with D possibly TRBD1 on 5 matching bases. Trimming shortened V by 4 bases and J by 7 bases, and 17 bases separated the two germline ends. The CDR3 is made up of 15 amino acids. Germline V gene sequence: CDR1 SGHTS, CDR2 YDEGEE. This CDR3 is CASSRQGPGGEKLFF. The CDR3 region has the DNA TGTGCCAGCAGCCGGCAGGGTCCCGGAGGTGAAAAACTGTTTTTT.

The chain is built from TRBV5-5 and TRBJ1-6, with 7 bases identical to TRBD1. CDR3 length equals 16 residues. Trimming took 4 bases from V and 4 from J; bases not matched to a gene: 8. Germline loops: CDR1 SGHKS, CDR2 YYEKEE (reference sequence). The CDR3 loop reads CASSPDWGQYNSPLHF. In nucleotides, the CDR3 is TGTGCCAGCAGCCCGGATTGGGGACAGTATAATTCACCCCTCCACTTT.

This clone was observed a single time. The chain combines TRBV29-1 with TRBJ1-1; D unclear. Germline V gene data show CDR1 as SQVTM and CDR2 as ANQGSEA. CDR3 length: 14 residues. V lost 4 bases to trimming and J lost 4 bases, with 16 bases between them. CDR3 sequence reads: CSVAGWGGGTEAFF. The CDR3 DNA follows: TGCAGCGTTGCCGGCTGGGGAGGAGGCACTGAAGCTTTCTTT.

The chain combines TRBV30 with TRBJ1-4; TRBD1 is a possible D gene (6 bases). The V end lost 4 bases, the J end lost 8 bases, and 11 bases lay between the germline ends. Germline assignment: CDR1 GTSNPN and CDR2 SVGIG (reference sequence). The CDR3 covers 12 residues. CDR3 region: CAWTRQGEKLFF. The CDR3 nucleotides are TGTGCCTGGACGAGGCAGGGGGAAAAACTGTTTTTT.

CDR3 nucleotides: TGTGCCAGCAGTTTATCCATACCGGGACAGGGGGCGTACGAGCAGTACTTC. Translation gives CASSLSIPGQGAYEQYF. The chain links TRBV27 to TRBJ2-7, with TRBD1 matching over 12 bases. This CDR3 comprises 17 residues. CDR1 and CDR2 (germline): MNHEY, SMNVEV (reference sequence). Trimming took 0 bases from V and 4 from J; bases not matched to a gene: 7.

The chain couples TRBV10-2 to TRBJ2-7; TRBD2 matches 7 bases. CDR3 size: 13 residues. The J segment lost 3 bases and the V segment lost 6 bases, leaving 5 bases of the junction unmatched. CDR1 is WSHSY and CDR2 is SAAADI in the germline V gene. The CDR3 is CASRGGSHYEQYF. CDR3 in DNA: TGCGCCAGCAGGGGAGGGTCACACTACGAGCAGTACTTC.

The chain employs TRBV5-4 and TRBJ2-5; D could derive from TRBD1 or TRBD2 (5 bases each). Trimming shortened V by 1 base and J by 5 bases, and 9 bases separated the two germline ends. Germline V CDR1 and CDR2: SGHNT, YYREEE (reference sequence). The CDR3 covers 13 residues. The CDR3 nucleotides are TGTGCCAGCAGCTTGAGCAGGGAGGAGACCCAGTACTTC. It encodes CASSLSREETQYF. The entire variable domain, with the rest obtained from reference TRBV5-4 and TRBJ2-5, is as follows: ETGVTQSPTHLIKTRGQQVTLRCSSQSGHNTVSWYQQALGQGPQFIFQYYREEENGRGNFPPRFSGLQFPNYSSELNVNALELDDSALYLCASSLSREETQYFGPGTRLLVL.

The V and J genes are TRBV15 and TRBJ2-7; TRBD1 or TRBD2 may be the D gene (5 bases each). V lost 0 bases, J lost 3 bases, and 9 bases lay in between. The CDR3 has 14 amino acids. CDR1 LNHNV and CDR2 YYDKDF come from the germline V gene (reference sequence). The DNA of the CDR3 is TGTGCCACCAGCAGAGATGGGACGGACTACGAGCAGTACTTC. Translating it yields CATSRDGTDYEQYF.

V gene TRBV30 combines with J gene TRBJ1-2; TRBD1 agrees at 10 bases. From germline, CDR1 is GTSNPN and CDR2 SVGIG (reference sequence). Trimming removed 5 bases from V and 5 bases from J; junction bases left unmatched: 8. The CDR3 consists of 14 residues. The CDR3 sequence is CAWGTGVRGYGYTF. CDR3 in DNA: TGTGCCTGGGGGACAGGGGTAAGAGGATATGGCTACACCTTC.

By share, this clone ranks as medium-sized. This chain joins TRBV30 and TRBJ1-5; tentative D call: TRBD1 (5 bases). V lost 2 bases and J lost 3, with 8 bases in between. Germline V gives CDR1 GTSNPN, CDR2 SVGIG (reference sequence). The CDR3 is made up of 13 amino acids. The CDR3 sequence: CAWSSGDNQPQHF. CDR3 DNA sequence: TGTGCCTGGAGTTCGGGGGACAATCAGCCCCAGCATTTT.

The chain has TRBV10-1 and TRBJ2-7; perhaps TRBD1 as D (6 bases). The germline gives CDR1 WNHNN, CDR2 SYGVQD (reference sequence). The CDR3 spans 13 residues. The germline V and J ends were trimmed by 3 bases and 5 bases, with 11 bases remaining between them. The chain's CDR3 is CASSDNRVHEQYF. The CDR3 DNA sequence: TGCGCCAGCAGTGATAACAGGGTCCACGAGCAGTACTTC.

The genes are TRBV30 and TRBJ2-3, with 10 bases that match TRBD1. V was pared by 7 bases and J by 7 bases, with 5 bases of the junction left unmatched. The length of the CDR3 is 12 residues. The V gene's germline CDR1 is GTSNPN and CDR2 SVGIG (reference sequence). The CDR3 region has the DNA TGTGCCTTGGGACAGGGGCCGAATACGCAGTATTTT. Its protein is CALGQGPNTQYF.

This clone turned up a few times. The chain is built from TRBV19 and TRBJ1-5; D is ambiguous. CDR1 and CDR2 (germline): LNHDA, SQIVND (reference sequence). Deletions cut 7 bases from V and 0 bases from J, with 13 bases between. CDR3 length: 15 amino acids. The CDR3 here is CASTPDGYSNQPQHF. The CDR3 DNA is TGTGCCAGTACCCCGGACGGATATAGCAATCAGCCCCAGCATTTT.

J is TRBJ2-7 and V is TRBV11-2; weak D call: TRBD2 (5 bases). Germline assignment: CDR1 SGHAT and CDR2 FQNNGV. With 5 bases removed from V and 4 bases from J, the gap between germline ends came to 9 bases. The CDR3 consists of 12 residues. Here the CDR3 DNA reads TGTGCCAGCAGCCTGACTAATTACGAGCAGTACTTC. This sequence encodes CASSLTNYEQYF.

V and J are TRBV18 and TRBJ2-6, with 9 bases identical to TRBD1. The CDR3 consists of 19 residues. J lost 4 bases, V lost 1 base, and 11 bases had no gene match. Germline lookup yields CDR1 KGHSH and CDR2 LQKENI. CDR3 region: CASSPQDRGNNRGANVLTF. The CDR3 DNA sequence: TGTGCCAGCTCACCACAGGACAGGGGCAATAATAGGGGGGCCAACGTCCTGACTTTC.

This clone was detected once. The chain has TRBV7-8 and TRBJ1-1; D gene uncertain. Trimming cost V 4 bases and J 0 bases, with 12 bases left between them. Germline V CDR1 and CDR2: SGHVS, FQNEAQ. The CDR3 consists of 15 residues. The CDR3 sequence: CASSSSESMNTEAFF. As DNA, the CDR3 is TGTGCCAGCAGCTCTTCAGAATCTATGAACACTGAAGCTTTCTTT.

This chain joins TRBV10-3 and TRBJ2-1, with TRBD2 matching 10 bases. CDR1 is ENHRY and CDR2 is SYGVKD in the germline V gene. Losses at the gene ends were 3 bases for V and 3 bases for J; bases not matched to a gene: 5. The CDR3 totals 16 residues. The CDR3 sequence is CAISDPLAGFYNEQFF. CDR3 in DNA: TGTGCCATCAGTGACCCACTAGCGGGATTCTACAATGAGCAGTTCTTC.

The V call is TRBV5-1, the J call TRBJ2-7; possible D gene TRBD1, 6 bases. The CDR3 contains 14 residues. Germline V gives CDR1 SGHRS, CDR2 YFSETQ. V was clipped by 6 bases and J by 1 base, with 14 bases between them. The CDR3 DNA sequence: TGCGCCAGCACCCAAGAGGGGGTATCCTACGAGCAGTACTTC. Its protein product is CASTQEGVSYEQYF.